A selection of T cell receptor beta chains follows, all from one sample in a study of PD-1 blockade in classical Hodgkin lymphoma. Libraries were prepared by immunoSEQ multiplex PCR; TCRdb keeps only in-frame clonotypes and omits some of them. The profile shows about 40,000 clones, around 78% of them singletons. The sequencing here drew on peripheral blood mononuclear cells (PBMCs), taken at baseline. Receptors were obtained from a human donor with classical Hodgkin lymphoma. The CDR3 runs from the conserved cysteine through the conserved F or W.

J	V	CDR3
TRBJ1-6	TRBV4-1	CASSHYREDSPLHF
TRBJ2-3	TRBV10-3	CAISTQGDTQYF
TRBJ2-7	TRBV7-2	CASTPFRSYEQYF
TRBJ2-1	TRBV20-1	CSARDGGQQFF
TRBJ2-5	TRBV30	CAASATYSQETQYF
TRBJ2-7	TRBV7-2	CASSRAPVQGAYEQYF
TRBJ2-3	TRBV19	CASSIGLAETTDTQYF
TRBJ1-2	TRBV5-6	CASSLLTGTAYGYTF
TRBJ1-5	TRBV29-1	CSLRPVNQPQHF
TRBJ2-5	TRBV6-6	CASSLRGAQETQYF
TRBJ2-2	TRBV6-5	CASSSTSGNTGELFF
TRBJ2-5	TRBV10-1	CASAPGTGTMGETQYF
TRBJ2-7	TRBV11-2	CASSSLAGVTYEQYF
TRBJ2-5	TRBV7-9	CASSLTSGGLQETQYF
TRBJ1-2	TRBV5-1	CASSLAGLGYGYTF
TRBJ1-2	TRBV19	CASSIDGTFYGYTF